These T cell receptor beta chains were read from a single sample in a study of T-cell reconstitution after alpha-beta-depleted transplantation in children. In TCRdb, the PCR reads were re-called with MiXCR into one record per CDR3 protein. Here the sample spans around 420,000 distinct CDR3 sequences, around 15% being singletons. Sequencing was performed on PBMCs, mostly from graft donor cells, taken 360 days after TCRalphabeta/CD19-depleted stem cell transplant. The receptor set was obtained from a boy under two years old who had a stem cell transplant for Wiskott-Aldrich syndrome, so the T cells may come from the graft donor. CDR3s include the opening cysteine and the closing phenylalanine or tryptophan. A D gene is named only where the DNA matches it firmly. Size is omitted from some rows. Given values are once, few, many or a class for expanded clones.

v_gene,j_gene,d_gene,abundance,CDR3nt,CDR3aa
TRBV5-1,TRBJ2-1,-,-,TGCGCCAGCAGCTTGACTGTAACGCAGGGGCCCGACGATGAGCAGTTCTTC,CASSLTVTQGPDDEQFF
TRBV12-3/TRBV12-4,TRBJ2-7,TRBD1,few,TGTGCCAGCAGTTTCGGACAGGGACCGAGCTCCTACGAGCAGTACTTC,CASSFGQGPSSYEQYF
TRBV3-1,TRBJ2-7,-,-,TGTGCCAGCAGCCGCACAGGACTGGGAGTGGGCGAGCAGTACTTC,CASSRTGLGVGEQYF
TRBV5-1,TRBJ1-3,TRBD1,few,TGCGCCAGCAGCCGGACAGGGGCCGGAAACACCATATATTTT,CASSRTGAGNTIYF
TRBV18,TRBJ2-1,TRBD2,few,TGTGCCAGCTCACTTCTAAGCGGGGGGGCTTCCTACAATGAGCAGTTCTTC,CASSLLSGGASYNEQFF
TRBV7-7,TRBJ2-1,TRBD1,-,TGTGCCAGCAGCCCGTTAGGGACAGGGGACAATGAGCAGTTCTTC,CASSPLGTGDNEQFF
TRBV10-3,TRBJ1-3,-,-,TGTTACACCCAAAGCAGCTCTGGAAACACCATATATTTT,CYTQSSSGNTIYF
TRBV12-3/TRBV12-4,TRBJ1-2,-,few,TGTGCCAGCAGTTTAGGGATAGCTAACTATGGCTACACCTTC,CASSLGIANYGYTF
TRBV4-1,TRBJ2-7,TRBD1,-,TGCGCCAGCAGCCAAAGATCACAGGGGTTCGAGCAGTACTTC,CASSQRSQGFEQYF
TRBV29-1,TRBJ2-5,TRBD2,-,TGCAGCGTCGGGACTAGCGGGGCGGAGACCCAGTACTTC,CSVGTSGAETQYF
TRBV6-2/TRBV6-3,TRBJ2-4,TRBD2,few,TGTGCCAGCAGTTACCCCGGACTAGCGGAGGGGGTAGCCAAAAACATTCAGTACTTC,CASSYPGLAEGVAKNIQYF
TRBV2,TRBJ1-3,TRBD1,-,TGTGCCAGCAGTGTAGCCGGGACAGTTGGAAACACCATATATTTT,CASSVAGTVGNTIYF
TRBV10-3,TRBJ2-1,-,many,TGTGCCATCAGTGAGTCCGGGCTAGTGGGTCAGCATGAGCAGTTCTTC,CAISESGLVGQHEQFF
TRBV7-8,TRBJ2-1,TRBD2,few,TGTGCCAGCAGCTTAGAAGGCGGGAGGAATGAGCAGTTCTTC,CASSLEGGRNEQFF
TRBV7-9,TRBJ1-1,-,-,TGTGCCAGCAGCTTACCGTGGGGTGAAGCTTTCTTT,CASSLPWGEAFF
TRBV3-1,TRBJ2-2,TRBD2,-,TGTGCCAGCCTCTCTTTCACTAGTGGGAGGGCGAACACCGGGGAGCTGTTTTTT,CASLSFTSGRANTGELFF
TRBV5-1,TRBJ2-7,-,-,TGCGCCAGCGGGGACTCGACCCTTGTGAACGAGCAGTACTTC,CASGDSTLVNEQYF
TRBV11-2,TRBJ2-1,TRBD1,-,TGTGCCAGCAGCCTCCCGGGACAGGGGAGGGAGGAGCAGTTCTTC,CASSLPGQGREEQFF
TRBV6-1,TRBJ2-1,TRBD2,-,TGTGCCAGCAGCTCGCCCCGGGGGGGCTCCTACAATGAGCAGTTCTTC,CASSSPRGGSYNEQFF